The present entry profiles one TCR beta chain with its context. The assay was immunoSEQ multiplex PCR, and TCRdb's table has in-frame clones only and misses some. The data hold 200,000 to 250,000 clones, with about 90% observed a single time. These data originate in a study of blood T cell repertoires in COVID-19. This CDR3 contains 14 residues. V lost 6 bases, J lost 6 bases, and 6 bases stayed unmatched. CDR1 MGHDK and CDR2 SYGVNS come from the germline V gene. This chain links TRBV25-1 with TRBJ2-1, with 9 bases aligning to TRBD1. What was sequenced was peripheral blood. This TCR came from an elderly man with acute or convalescent COVID-19. For the CDR3, the DNA is TGTGCCAGCAGCGGGACAGGGTACATCAATGAGCAGTTCTTC. It yields the protein CASSGTGYINEQFF.